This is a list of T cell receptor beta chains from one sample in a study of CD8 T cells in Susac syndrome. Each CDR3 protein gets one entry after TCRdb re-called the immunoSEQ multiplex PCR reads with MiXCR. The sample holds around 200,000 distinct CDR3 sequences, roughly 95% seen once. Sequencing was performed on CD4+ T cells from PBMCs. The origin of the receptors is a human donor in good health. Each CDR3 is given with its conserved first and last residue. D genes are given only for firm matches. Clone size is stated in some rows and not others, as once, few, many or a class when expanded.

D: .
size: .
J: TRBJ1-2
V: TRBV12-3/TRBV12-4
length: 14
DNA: TGTGCCAGCAGTGGCGAGGGGACCTGGCGTGGCTACACCTTC
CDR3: CASSGEGTWRGYTF

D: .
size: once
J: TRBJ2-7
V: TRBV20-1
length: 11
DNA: TGCAGTGCCACAATCTCCTACGAGCAGTACTTC
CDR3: CSATISYEQYF

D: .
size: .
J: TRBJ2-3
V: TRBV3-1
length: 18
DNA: TGTGCCAGCAGCCAAGTTGTAGATATCCAAGGTGGGTCAGATACGCAGTATTTT
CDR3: CASSQVVDIQGGSDTQYF

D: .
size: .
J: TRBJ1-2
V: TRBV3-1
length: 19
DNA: TGTGCCAGCAGCCAAGAAGGGTTGGGTTCGTTGGTAGTTAACTATGGCTACACCTTC
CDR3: CASSQEGLGSLVVNYGYTF

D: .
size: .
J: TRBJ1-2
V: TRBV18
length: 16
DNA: TGTGCCAGCTCACCCGCCAGAAGCGACATTCTCCATGGCTACACCTTC
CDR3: CASSPARSDILHGYTF

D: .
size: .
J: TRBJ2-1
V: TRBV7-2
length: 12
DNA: TGTGCCAGCAGCTGGCGACAAAGGGAACAGTTCTTC
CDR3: CASSWRQREQFF

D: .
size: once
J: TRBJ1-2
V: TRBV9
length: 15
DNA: TGTGCCAGCAGCCCGCTGACTTCAACCAACTATGGCTACACCTTC
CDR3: CASSPLTSTNYGYTF

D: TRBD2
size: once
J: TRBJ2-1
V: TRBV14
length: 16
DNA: TGTGCCAGCAGCCGTCCCGGGAGCGGGAGTTGGAGTGAGCAGTTCTTC
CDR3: CASSRPGSGSWSEQFF

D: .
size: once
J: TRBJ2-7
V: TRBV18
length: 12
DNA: TGTGCCAGCTCACCCGACAAGTACGAGCAGTACTTC
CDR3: CASSPDKYEQYF

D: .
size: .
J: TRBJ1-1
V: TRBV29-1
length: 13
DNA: TGCAGCGTTGGAGGGGGGACTAACACTGAAGCTTTCTTT
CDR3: CSVGGGTNTEAFF

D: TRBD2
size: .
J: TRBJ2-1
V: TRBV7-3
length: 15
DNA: TGTGCCAGCAGCTCGACTAGCGGTGGTTTCAATGAGCAGTTCTTC
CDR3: CASSSTSGGFNEQFF

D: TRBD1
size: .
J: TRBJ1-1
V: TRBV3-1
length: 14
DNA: TGTGCCAGCAGCCAACAGGGGGTGAACACTGAAGCTTTCTTT
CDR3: CASSQQGVNTEAFF

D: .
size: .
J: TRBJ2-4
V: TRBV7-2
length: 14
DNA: TGTGCCAGCAGCGCCCGGGACCCTTGGGACATTCAGTACTTC
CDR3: CASSARDPWDIQYF

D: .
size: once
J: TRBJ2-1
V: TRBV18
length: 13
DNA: TGTGCCAGCTCACCACCGTCGGTGGCCGGGCAGTTCTTC
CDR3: CASSPPSVAGQFF

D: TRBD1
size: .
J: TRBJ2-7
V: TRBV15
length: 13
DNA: TGTGCCACCAGCAGTCAGGGGGTGTACGAGCAGTACTTC
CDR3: CATSSQGVYEQYF

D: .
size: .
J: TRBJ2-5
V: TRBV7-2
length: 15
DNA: TGTGCCAGCAGCTTATCCCTAGCAGCCCGGGGGACCCAGTACTTC
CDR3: CASSLSLAARGTQYF

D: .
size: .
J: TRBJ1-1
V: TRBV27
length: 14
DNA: TGTGCCAGCAGTTTAGAGGGAAGGGTAGCCGAAGCTTTCTTT
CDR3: CASSLEGRVAEAFF

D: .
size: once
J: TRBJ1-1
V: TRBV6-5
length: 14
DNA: TGTGCCAGCAGTTATTCCGACAGGCGGGTTGAAGCTTTCTTT
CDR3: CASSYSDRRVEAFF

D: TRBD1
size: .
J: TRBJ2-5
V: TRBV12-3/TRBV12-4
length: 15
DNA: TGTGCCAGCAGTATCGGGACAGGCTTCCAAGAGACCCAGTACTTC
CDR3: CASSIGTGFQETQYF

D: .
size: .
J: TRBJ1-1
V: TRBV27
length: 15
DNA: TGTGCCAGCAGTTTATGGGGAGAAAGGAACACTGAAGCTTTCTTT
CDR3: CASSLWGERNTEAFF

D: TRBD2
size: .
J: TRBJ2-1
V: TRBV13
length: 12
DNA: TGTGCCAGCAGCCCGACTAGCGGTGAGCAGTTCTTC
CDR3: CASSPTSGEQFF

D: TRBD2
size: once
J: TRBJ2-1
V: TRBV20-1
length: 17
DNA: TGCAGTGCTAGAGATGGTGGTGGCGGGGGGGGATACAATGAGCAGTTCTTC
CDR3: CSARDGGGGGGYNEQFF

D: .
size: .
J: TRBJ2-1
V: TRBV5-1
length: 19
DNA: TGCGCCAGCAGCTCGACCGTGATCGCGGCCGGCAGCTCCTACAATGAGCAGTTCTTC
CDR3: CASSSTVIAAGSSYNEQFF

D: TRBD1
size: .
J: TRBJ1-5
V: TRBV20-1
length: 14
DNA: TGCAGTGCGCCCGACAGGGGGAGCAATCAGCCCCAGCATTTT
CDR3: CSAPDRGSNQPQHF

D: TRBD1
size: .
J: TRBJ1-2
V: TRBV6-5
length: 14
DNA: TGTGCCAGCAGCCTTGACAGGGAGAGGTATGGCTACACCTTC
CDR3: CASSLDRERYGYTF

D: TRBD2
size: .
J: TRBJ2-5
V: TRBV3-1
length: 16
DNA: TGTGCCAGCAGCTCAGGCGCTAGCGGGGGGAGGGAGACCCAGTACTTC
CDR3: CASSSGASGGRETQYF